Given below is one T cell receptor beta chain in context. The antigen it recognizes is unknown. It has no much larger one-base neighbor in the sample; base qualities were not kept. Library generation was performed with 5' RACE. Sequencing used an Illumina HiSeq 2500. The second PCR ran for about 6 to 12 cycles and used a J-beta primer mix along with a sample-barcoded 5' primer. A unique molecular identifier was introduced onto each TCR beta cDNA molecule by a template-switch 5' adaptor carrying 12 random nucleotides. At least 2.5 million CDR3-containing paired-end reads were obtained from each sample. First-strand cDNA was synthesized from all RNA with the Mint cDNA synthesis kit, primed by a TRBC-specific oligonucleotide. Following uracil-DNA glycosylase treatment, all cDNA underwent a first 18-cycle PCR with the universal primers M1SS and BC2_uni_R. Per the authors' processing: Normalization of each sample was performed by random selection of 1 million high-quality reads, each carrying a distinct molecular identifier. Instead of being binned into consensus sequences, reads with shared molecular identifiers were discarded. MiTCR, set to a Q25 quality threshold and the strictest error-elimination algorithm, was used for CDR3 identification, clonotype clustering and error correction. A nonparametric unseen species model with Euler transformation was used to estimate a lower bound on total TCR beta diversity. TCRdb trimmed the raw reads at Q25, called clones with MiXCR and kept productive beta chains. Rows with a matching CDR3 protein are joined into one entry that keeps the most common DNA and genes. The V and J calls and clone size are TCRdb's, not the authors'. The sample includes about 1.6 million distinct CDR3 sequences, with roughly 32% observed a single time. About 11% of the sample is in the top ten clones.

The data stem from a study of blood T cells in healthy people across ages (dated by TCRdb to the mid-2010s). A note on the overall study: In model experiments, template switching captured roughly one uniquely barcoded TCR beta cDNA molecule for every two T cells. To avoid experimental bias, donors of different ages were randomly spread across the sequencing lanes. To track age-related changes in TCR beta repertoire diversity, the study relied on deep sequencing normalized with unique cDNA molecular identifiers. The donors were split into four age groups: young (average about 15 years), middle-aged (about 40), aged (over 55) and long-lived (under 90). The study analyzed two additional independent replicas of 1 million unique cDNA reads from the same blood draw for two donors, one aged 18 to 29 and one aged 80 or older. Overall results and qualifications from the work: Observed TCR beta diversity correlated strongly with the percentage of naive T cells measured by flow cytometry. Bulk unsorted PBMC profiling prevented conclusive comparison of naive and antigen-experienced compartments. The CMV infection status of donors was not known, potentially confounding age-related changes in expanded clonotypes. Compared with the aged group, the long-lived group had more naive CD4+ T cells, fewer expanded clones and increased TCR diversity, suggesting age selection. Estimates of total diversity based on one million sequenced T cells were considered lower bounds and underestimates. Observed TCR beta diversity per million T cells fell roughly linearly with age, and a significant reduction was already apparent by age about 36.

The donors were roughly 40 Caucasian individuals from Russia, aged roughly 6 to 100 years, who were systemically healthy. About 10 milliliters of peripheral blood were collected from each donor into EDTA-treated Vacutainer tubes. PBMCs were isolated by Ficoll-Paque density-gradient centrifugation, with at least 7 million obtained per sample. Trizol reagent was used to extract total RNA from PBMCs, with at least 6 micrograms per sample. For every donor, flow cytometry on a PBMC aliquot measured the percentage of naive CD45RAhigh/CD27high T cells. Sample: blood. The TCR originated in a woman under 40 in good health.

The DNA reads TGTGCCAGCAGTTTAAGACAGCTGGAGACCCAGTACTTC. It is translated as CASSLRQLETQYF. The sequence is built from TRBV12-3 or TRBV12-4 and TRBJ2-5; TRBD1 could be the D gene, as 5 bases match. Spanning cysteine to phenylalanine, the CDR3 consists of 13 amino acids. The entry retains the CDR3 DNA only, 39 bases that are in frame from base 1. Cut back by 2 bases and 5 bases, the V and J ends lie 9 bases apart.